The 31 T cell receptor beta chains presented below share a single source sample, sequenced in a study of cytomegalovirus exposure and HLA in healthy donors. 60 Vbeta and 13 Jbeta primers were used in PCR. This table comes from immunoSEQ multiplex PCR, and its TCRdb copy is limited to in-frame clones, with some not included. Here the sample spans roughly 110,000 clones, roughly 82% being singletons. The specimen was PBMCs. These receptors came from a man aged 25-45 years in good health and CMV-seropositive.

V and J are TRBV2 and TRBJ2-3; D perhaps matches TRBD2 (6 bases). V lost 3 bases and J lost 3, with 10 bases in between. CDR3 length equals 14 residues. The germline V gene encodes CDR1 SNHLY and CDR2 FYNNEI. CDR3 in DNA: TGTGCCAGCAGTGATAAGGGGAGGACAGATACGCAGTATTTT. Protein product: CASSDKGRTDTQYF. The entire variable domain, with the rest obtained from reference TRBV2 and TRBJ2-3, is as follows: EPEVTQTPSHQVTQMGQEVILRCVPISNHLYFYWYRQILGQKVEFLVSFYNNEISEKSEIFDDQFSVERPDGSNFTLKIRSTKLEDSAMYFCASSDKGRTDTQYFGPGTRLTVL.

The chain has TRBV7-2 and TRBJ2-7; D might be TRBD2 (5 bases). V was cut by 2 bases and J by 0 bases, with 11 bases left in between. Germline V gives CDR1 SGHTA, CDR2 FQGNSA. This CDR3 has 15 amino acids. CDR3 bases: TGTGCCAGCAGCTTACAAGCGGCTAGCTCCTACGAGCAGTACTTC. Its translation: CASSLQAASSYEQYF.

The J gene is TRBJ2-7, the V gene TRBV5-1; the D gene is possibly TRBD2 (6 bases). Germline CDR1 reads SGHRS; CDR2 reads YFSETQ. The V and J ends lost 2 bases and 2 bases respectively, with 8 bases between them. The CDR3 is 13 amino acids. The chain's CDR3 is CASSLGGPYEQYF. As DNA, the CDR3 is TGCGCCAGCAGCTTAGGAGGGCCCTACGAGCAGTACTTC.

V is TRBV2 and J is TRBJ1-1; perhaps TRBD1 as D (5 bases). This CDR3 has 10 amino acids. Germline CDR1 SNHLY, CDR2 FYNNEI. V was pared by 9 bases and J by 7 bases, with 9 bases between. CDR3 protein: CASLTVEAFF. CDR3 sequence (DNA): TGTGCCAGTCTGACAGTTGAAGCTTTCTTT.

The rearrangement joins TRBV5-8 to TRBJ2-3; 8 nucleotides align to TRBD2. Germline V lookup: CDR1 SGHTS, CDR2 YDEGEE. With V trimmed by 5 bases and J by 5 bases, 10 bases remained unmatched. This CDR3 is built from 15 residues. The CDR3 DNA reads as TGTGCCAGCAGAACGGAAGGAGCGGGGGAAGATACGCAGTATTTT. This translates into CASRTEGAGEDTQYF. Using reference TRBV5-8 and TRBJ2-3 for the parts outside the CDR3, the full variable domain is EAGVTQSPTHLIKTRGQQATLRCSPISGHTSVYWYQQALGLGLQFLLWYDEGEERNRGNFPPRFSGRQFPNYSSELNVNALELEDSALYLCASRTEGAGEDTQYFGPGTRLTVL.

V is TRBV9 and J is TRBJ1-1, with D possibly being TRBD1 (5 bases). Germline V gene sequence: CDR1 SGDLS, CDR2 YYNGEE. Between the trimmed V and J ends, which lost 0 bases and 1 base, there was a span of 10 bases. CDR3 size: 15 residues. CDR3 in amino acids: CASSVAAGPNTEAFF. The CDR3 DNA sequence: TGTGCCAGCAGCGTAGCGGCAGGGCCGAACACTGAAGCTTTCTTT. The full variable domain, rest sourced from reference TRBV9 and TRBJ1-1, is DSGVTQTPKHLITATGQRVTLRCSPRSGDLSVYWYQQSLDQGLQFLIQYYNGEERAKGNILERFSAQQFPDLHSELNLSSLELGDSALYFCASSVAAGPNTEAFFGQGTRLTVV.

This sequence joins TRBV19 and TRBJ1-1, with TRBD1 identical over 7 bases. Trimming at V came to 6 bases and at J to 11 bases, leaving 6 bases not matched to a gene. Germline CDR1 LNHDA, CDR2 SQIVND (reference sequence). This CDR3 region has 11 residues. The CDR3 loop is CASSKGQEAFF. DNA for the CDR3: TGTGCCAGTAGCAAAGGACAGGAGGCTTTCTTT. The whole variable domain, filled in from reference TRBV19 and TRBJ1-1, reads DGGITQSPKYLFRKEGQNVTLSCEQNLNHDAMYWYRQDPGQGLRLIYYSQIVNDFQKGDIAEGYSVSREKKESFPLTVTSAQKNPTAFYLCASSKGQEAFFGQGTRLTVV.

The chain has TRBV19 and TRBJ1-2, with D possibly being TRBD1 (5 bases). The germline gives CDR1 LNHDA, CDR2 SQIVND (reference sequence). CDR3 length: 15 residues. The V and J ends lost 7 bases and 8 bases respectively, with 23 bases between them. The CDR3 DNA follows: TGTGCCAGTACCATCCAGGGCCCCCTTCTGTACGGCTACACCTTC. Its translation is CASTIQGPLLYGYTF.

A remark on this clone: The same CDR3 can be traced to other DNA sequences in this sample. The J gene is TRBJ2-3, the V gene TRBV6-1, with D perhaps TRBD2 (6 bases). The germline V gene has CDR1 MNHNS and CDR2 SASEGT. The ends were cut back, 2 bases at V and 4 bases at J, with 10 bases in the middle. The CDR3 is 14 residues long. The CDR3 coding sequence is TGTGCCAGCAGTGAACAGGGAGGCCCAGATACGCAGTATTTT. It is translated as CASSEQGGPDTQYF.

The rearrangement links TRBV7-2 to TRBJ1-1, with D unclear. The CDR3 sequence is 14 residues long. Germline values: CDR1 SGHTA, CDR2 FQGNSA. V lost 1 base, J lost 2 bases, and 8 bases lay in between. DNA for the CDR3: TGTGCCAGCAGCTTAGGAGGATTAAACACTGAAGCTTTCTTT. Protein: CASSLGGLNTEAFF.

The CDR3 DNA reads as TGTGCCAGCAGCTCCAACAGGGGGCCAAACTATGGCTACACCTTC. This gives the protein CASSSNRGPNYGYTF. V gene TRBV11-3 combines with J gene TRBJ1-2, with 9 nucleotides matching TRBD1. V was pared by 4 bases and J by 2 bases, with 5 bases of the junction left unmatched. The CDR3 has 15 residues. CDR1 is SGHNT and CDR2 is YENEEA in the germline V gene.

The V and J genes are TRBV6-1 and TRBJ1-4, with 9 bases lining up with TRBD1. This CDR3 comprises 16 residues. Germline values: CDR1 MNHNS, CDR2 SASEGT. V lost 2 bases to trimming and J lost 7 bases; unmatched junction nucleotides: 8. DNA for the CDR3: TGTGCCAGCAGTGAATCACTAGGGACAGGGCTTGAAAAACTGTTTTTT. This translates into CASSESLGTGLEKLFF.

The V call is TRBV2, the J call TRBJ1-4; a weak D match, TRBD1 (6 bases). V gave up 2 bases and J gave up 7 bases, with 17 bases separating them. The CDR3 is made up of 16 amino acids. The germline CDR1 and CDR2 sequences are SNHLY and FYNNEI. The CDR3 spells CASSELGAGVGEKLFF. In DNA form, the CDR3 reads TGTGCCAGCAGTGAACTCGGGGCAGGGGTTGGTGAAAAACTGTTTTTT.

The CDR3 protein is CASSRLALYTGELFF. Here the CDR3 DNA reads TGTGCCAGCAGCCGACTAGCGCTTTACACCGGGGAGCTGTTTTTT. The chain links TRBV6-5 to TRBJ2-2, with TRBD2 matching over 8 bases. The junction had 6 bases not matched to a gene; V was cut back by 6 bases and J by 3 bases. This CDR3 is 15 amino acids long. CDR1 is MNHEY, CDR2 SVGAGI, per germline.

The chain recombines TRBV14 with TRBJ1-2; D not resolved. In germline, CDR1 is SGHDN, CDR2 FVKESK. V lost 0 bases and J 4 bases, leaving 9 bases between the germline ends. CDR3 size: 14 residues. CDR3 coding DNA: TGTGCCAGCAGCCAAGAGAGGGCAAGCTATGGCTACACCTTC. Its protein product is CASSQERASYGYTF.

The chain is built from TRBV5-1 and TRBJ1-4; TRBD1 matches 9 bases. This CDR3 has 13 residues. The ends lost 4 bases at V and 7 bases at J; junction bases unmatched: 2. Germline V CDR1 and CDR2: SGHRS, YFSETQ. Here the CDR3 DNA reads TGCGCCAGCAGCACGGACAGGGGTGAAAAACTGTTTTTT. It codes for CASSTDRGEKLFF.

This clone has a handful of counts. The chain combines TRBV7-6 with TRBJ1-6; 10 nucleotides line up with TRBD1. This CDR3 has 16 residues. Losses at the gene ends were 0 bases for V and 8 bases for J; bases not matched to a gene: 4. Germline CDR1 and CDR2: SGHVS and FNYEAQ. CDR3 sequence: CASSLAWDRGDSPLHF. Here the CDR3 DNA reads TGTGCCAGCAGCTTAGCTTGGGACAGGGGTGATTCACCCCTCCACTTT. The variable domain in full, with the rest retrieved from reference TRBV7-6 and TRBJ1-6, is GAGVSQSPRYKVTKRGQDVALRCDPISGHVSLYWYRQALGQGPEFLTYFNYEAQQDKSGLPNDRFSAERPEGSISTLTIQRTEQRDSAMYRCASSLAWDRGDSPLHFGNGTRLTVT.

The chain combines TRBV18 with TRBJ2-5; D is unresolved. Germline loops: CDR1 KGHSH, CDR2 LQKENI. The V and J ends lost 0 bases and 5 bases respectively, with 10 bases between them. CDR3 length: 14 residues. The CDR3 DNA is TGTGCCAGCTCACCACCATCGACAATGGAGACCCAGTACTTC. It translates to CASSPPSTMETQYF. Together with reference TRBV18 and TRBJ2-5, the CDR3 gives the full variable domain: NAGVMQNPRHLVRRRGQEARLRCSPMKGHSHVYWYRQLPEEGLKFMVYLQKENIIDESGMPKERFSAEFPKEGPSILRIQQVVRGDSAAYFCASSPPSTMETQYFGPGTRLLVL.

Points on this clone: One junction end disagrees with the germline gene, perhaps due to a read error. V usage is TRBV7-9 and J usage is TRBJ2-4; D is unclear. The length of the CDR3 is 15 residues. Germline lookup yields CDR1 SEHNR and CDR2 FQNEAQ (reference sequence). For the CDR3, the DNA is TGTTCCAGCAGCCCCTACCGTGAGGCCAAAAACATTCAGTACTTC. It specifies CSSSPYREAKNIQYF.

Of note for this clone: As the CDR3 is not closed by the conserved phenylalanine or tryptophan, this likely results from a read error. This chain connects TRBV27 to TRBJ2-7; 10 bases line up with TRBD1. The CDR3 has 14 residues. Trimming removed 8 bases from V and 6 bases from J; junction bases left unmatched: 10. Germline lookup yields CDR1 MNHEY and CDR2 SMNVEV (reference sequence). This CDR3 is CASASGDRGGEQYL. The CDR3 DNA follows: TGTGCCAGCGCCTCGGGGGACAGGGGAGGCGAGCAGTACCTC.

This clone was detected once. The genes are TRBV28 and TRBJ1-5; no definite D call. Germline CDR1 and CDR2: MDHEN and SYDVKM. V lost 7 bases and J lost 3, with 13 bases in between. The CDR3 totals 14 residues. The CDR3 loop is CASTPGQVNQPQHF. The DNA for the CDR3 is TGTGCCAGCACGCCTGGGCAGGTCAATCAGCCCCAGCATTTT. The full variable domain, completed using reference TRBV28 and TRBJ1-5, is DVKVTQSSRYLVKRTGEKVFLECVQDMDHENMFWYRQDPGLGLRLIYFSYDVKMKEKGDIPEGYSVSREKKERFSLILESASTNQTSMYLCASTPGQVNQPQHFGDGTRLSIL.

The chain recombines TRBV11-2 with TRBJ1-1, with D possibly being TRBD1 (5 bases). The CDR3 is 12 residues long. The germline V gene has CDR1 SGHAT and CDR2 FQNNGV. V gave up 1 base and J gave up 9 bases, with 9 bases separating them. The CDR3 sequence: CASSLARQKAFF. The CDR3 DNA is TGTGCCAGCAGCTTAGCCCGACAGAAAGCTTTCTTT.

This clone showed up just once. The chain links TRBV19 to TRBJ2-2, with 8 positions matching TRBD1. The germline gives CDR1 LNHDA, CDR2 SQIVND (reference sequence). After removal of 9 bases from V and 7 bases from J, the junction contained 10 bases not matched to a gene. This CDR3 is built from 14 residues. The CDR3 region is CASRGQGAIGELFF. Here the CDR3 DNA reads TGTGCCAGCAGGGGGCAGGGGGCGATCGGGGAGCTGTTTTTT.

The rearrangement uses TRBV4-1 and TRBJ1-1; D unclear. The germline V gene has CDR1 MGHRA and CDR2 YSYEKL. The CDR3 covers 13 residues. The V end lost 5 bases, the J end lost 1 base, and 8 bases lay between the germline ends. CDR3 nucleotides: TGCGCCAGCAGCATAGACAAGAACACTGAAGCTTTCTTT. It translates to CASSIDKNTEAFF.

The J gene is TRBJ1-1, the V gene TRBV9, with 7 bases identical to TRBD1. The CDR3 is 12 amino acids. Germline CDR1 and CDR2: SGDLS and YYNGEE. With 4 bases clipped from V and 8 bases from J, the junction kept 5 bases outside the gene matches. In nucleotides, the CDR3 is TGTGCCAGCAGCCTTGGGACAGCCGAAGCTTTCTTT. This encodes CASSLGTAEAFF.

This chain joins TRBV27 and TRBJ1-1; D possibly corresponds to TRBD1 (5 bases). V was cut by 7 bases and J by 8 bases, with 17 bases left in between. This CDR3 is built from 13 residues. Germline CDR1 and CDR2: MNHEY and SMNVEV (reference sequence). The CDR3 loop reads CASTQSGRGEAFF. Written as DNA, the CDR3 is TGTGCCAGCACCCAAAGTGGTAGGGGAGAAGCTTTCTTT.

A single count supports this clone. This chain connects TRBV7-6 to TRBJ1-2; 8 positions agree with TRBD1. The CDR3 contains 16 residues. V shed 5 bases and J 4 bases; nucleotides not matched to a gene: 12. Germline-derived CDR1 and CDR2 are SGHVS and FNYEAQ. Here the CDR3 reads CASSRETGARGYGYTF. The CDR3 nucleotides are TGTGCCAGCAGCCGCGAGACAGGGGCCAGAGGCTATGGCTACACCTTC.

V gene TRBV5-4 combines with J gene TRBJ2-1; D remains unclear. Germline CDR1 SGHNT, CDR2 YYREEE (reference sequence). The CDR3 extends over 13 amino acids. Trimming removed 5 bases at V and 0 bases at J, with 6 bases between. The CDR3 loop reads CASSLSSYNEQFF. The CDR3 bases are TGTGCCAGCAGTCTTAGCTCCTACAATGAGCAGTTCTTC.

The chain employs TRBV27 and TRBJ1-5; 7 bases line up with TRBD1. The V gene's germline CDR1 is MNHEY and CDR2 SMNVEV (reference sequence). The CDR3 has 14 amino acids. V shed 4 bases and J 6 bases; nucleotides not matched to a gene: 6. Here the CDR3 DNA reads TGTGCCAGCAGTTCCCGACAGGGAGGTCAGCCCCAGCATTTT. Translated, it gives CASSSRQGGQPQHF.

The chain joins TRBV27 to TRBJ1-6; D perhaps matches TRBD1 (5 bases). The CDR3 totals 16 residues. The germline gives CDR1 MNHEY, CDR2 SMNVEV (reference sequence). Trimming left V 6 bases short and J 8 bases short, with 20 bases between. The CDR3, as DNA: TGTGCCAGCAGCTGGGGGAGCGGGGGATGGGATTCACCCCTCCACTTT. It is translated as CASSWGSGGWDSPLHF.

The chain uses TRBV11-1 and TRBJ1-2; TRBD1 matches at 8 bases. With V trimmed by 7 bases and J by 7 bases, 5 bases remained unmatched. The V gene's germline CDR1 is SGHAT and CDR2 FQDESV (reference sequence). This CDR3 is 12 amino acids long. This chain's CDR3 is CASTSGGLGYTF. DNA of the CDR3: TGTGCCAGCACCTCAGGGGGCCTTGGCTACACCTTC. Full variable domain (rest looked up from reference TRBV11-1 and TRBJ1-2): EAEVAQSPRYKITEKSQAVAFWCDPISGHATLYWYRQILGQGPELLVQFQDESVVDDSQLPKDRFSAERLKGVDSTLKIQPAELGDSAMYLCASTSGGLGYTFGSGTRLTVV.